The next 6 T cell receptor beta chains were all read from a single sample in a study of OX40 agonist ivuxolimab in advanced cancers. The assay was immunoSEQ multiplex PCR, and TCRdb's table has in-frame clones only and misses some. The repertoire holds some 64,000 clones, approximately 77% seen once, with around 0.52% in the top ten. This specimen was CD4+ or CD8+ T cells sorted from blood, taken in a trial of the OX40 agonist ivuxolimab. The receptors here all came from an adult with an advanced solid tumor such as melanoma, head and neck, liver or kidney cancer.

V gene TRBV5-1 combines with J gene TRBJ1-1; TRBD1 aligns across 8 bases. The CDR3 spans 13 residues. The germline V gene encodes CDR1 SGHRS and CDR2 YFSETQ. The V segment lost 2 bases and the J segment 6 bases; nucleotides outside the gene matches: 3. Written as DNA, the CDR3 is TGCGCCAGCAGCTTCGACAGGGGCGCTGAAGCTTTCTTT. This sequence encodes CASSFDRGAEAFF.

J is TRBJ1-6 and V is TRBV18; 7 bases match TRBD1. CDR1 KGHSH and CDR2 LQKENI come from the germline V gene. The CDR3 is made up of 15 amino acids. After removal of 2 bases from V and 7 bases from J, the junction contained 5 bases not matched to a gene. The CDR3 reads CASSPTGDRNSPLHF. The DNA for the CDR3 is TGTGCCAGCTCACCAACAGGGGATCGGAATTCACCCCTCCACTTT.

The chain combines TRBV7-9 with TRBJ1-5; D call uncertain. CDR1 is SEHNR, CDR2 FQNEAQ, per germline (reference sequence). With 2 bases removed from V and 6 bases from J, the gap between germline ends came to 8 bases. This CDR3 contains 13 residues. The CDR3 bases are TGTGCCAGCAGCTTAAGTAGAGGTCAGCCCCAGCATTTT. The encoded protein is CASSLSRGQPQHF. The full variable domain, in which reference TRBV7-9 and TRBJ1-5 provide the parts outside the CDR3, is DTGVSQNPRHKITKRGQNVTFRCDPISEHNRLYWYRQTLGQGPEFLTYFQNEAQLEKSRLLSDRFSAERPKGSFSTLEIQRTEQGDSAMYLCASSLSRGQPQHFGDGTRLSIL.

This clone has a handful of counts. The chain carries TRBV28 and TRBJ2-1, with 10 positions matching TRBD2. Trimming at V came to 6 bases and at J to 14 bases, leaving 13 bases not matched to a gene. The CDR3 covers 14 residues. Germline loops: CDR1 MDHEN, CDR2 SYDVKM. CDR3 protein: CASRGTGKAGGEFF. The CDR3 nucleotides read TGTGCCAGCAGGGGGACAGGAAAAGCGGGAGGGGAGTTCTTC.

This sequence joins TRBV4-1 and TRBJ2-3, with 13 bases aligning to TRBD2. V trimming: 1 base; J trimming: 0 bases; junction bases outside the gene matches: 4. Germline CDR1 reads MGHRA; CDR2 reads YSYEKL. The CDR3 length is 18 residues. CDR3 sequence (DNA): TGCGCCAGCAGCCAAGTGGGGACTAGCGGGGTAAGCACAGATACGCAGTATTTT. Translated: CASSQVGTSGVSTDTQYF.

This clone was recorded a few times. The CDR3 DNA reads as TGCGCCAGCAGCTTATCACCGGGGGACACTGAAGCTTTCTTT. Amino acid sequence: CASSLSPGDTEAFF. The rearrangement uses TRBV5-1 and TRBJ1-1, with D perhaps TRBD1 (5 bases). This CDR3 is 14 amino acids long. Germline assignment: CDR1 SGHRS and CDR2 YFSETQ. V gave up 2 bases and J gave up 3 bases, with 11 bases separating them. Complete variable domain (other parts from reference TRBV5-1 and TRBJ1-1): KAGVTQTPRYLIKTRGQQVTLSCSPISGHRSVSWYQQTPGQGLQFLFEYFSETQRNKGNFPGRFSGRQFSNSRSEMNVSTLELGDSALYLCASSLSPGDTEAFFGQGTRLTVV.